Listed below are T cell receptor beta chains from one sample, sequenced in a study of T cell responses to AZD1222 COVID-19 vaccine. Generated by immunoSEQ multiplex PCR, the TCRdb table keeps only in-frame clones and is missing some. Counted here are under 150,000 clones, 75% to 95% occurring once; the ten biggest clones make up roughly 3.1%. The sequenced sample was peripheral blood, obtained on day 0 of AZD1222 vaccination. The receptor source for this set is an adult in good health. Each CDR3 is given with its conserved first and last residue. Each record gives: D gene, V gene, clone size, J gene, CDR3 protein, CDR3 DNA. The D gene is left open where the match is weak. Rows give clone size only sometimes, using once, few, many, or a class for an expanded clone.

d_call: TRBD2; v_call: TRBV19; clone_size: once; j_call: TRBJ2-1; cdr3_aa: CASSIGGLAGGSTEQFF; cdr3_nt: TGTGCCAGTAGTATAGGGGGACTAGCGGGAGGAAGCACTGAGCAGTTCTTC
d_call: .; v_call: TRBV2; clone_size: .; j_call: TRBJ2-7; cdr3_aa: CASSPGAGSGEQYF; cdr3_nt: TGTGCCAGCAGCCCGGGGGCAGGGTCCGGCGAGCAGTACTTC
d_call: TRBD1; v_call: TRBV3-1/TRBV3-2; clone_size: .; j_call: TRBJ1-2; cdr3_aa: CASSLSDRDSGYTF; cdr3_nt: TGTGCCAGCAGCCTATCTGACAGGGATAGTGGCTACACCTTC
d_call: TRBD1; v_call: TRBV15; clone_size: .; j_call: TRBJ1-1; cdr3_aa: CATSREGQGAFSEAFF; cdr3_nt: TGTGCCACCAGCAGAGAGGGGCAGGGGGCGTTCTCTGAAGCTTTCTTT
d_call: TRBD1; v_call: TRBV5-1; clone_size: .; j_call: TRBJ2-7; cdr3_aa: CASSLGQGLSYEQYF; cdr3_nt: TGCGCCAGCAGCTTGGGACAGGGCCTCTCCTACGAGCAGTACTTC
d_call: .; v_call: TRBV5-1; clone_size: .; j_call: TRBJ2-7; cdr3_aa: CASSFRAGVEQYF; cdr3_nt: TGCGCCAGCAGCTTCAGGGCAGGGGTCGAGCAGTACTTC
d_call: .; v_call: TRBV14; clone_size: .; j_call: TRBJ1-2; cdr3_aa: CASSALGSANYGYTF; cdr3_nt: TGTGCCAGCAGCGCCCTGGGGTCCGCCAACTATGGCTACACCTTC
d_call: TRBD2; v_call: TRBV14; clone_size: .; j_call: TRBJ2-1; cdr3_aa: CASSQVAGGSYNEQFF; cdr3_nt: TGTGCCAGCAGCCAAGTCGCGGGAGGGTCCTACAATGAGCAGTTCTTC
d_call: .; v_call: TRBV6-1; clone_size: .; j_call: TRBJ1-5; cdr3_aa: CASSERYGNQPQHF; cdr3_nt: TGTGCCAGCAGTGAAAGGTATGGCAATCAGCCCCAGCATTTT
d_call: .; v_call: TRBV7-6; clone_size: .; j_call: TRBJ1-1; cdr3_aa: CAVGRTGLTF; cdr3_nt: TGTGCCGTGGGTCGGACGGGACTGACCTTT
d_call: TRBD2; v_call: TRBV5-5; clone_size: once; j_call: TRBJ2-2; cdr3_aa: CASSNSGGLTGELFF; cdr3_nt: TGTGCCAGCAGCAACAGCGGGGGCCTCACCGGGGAGCTGTTTTTT
d_call: TRBD1; v_call: TRBV5-6; clone_size: .; j_call: TRBJ1-2; cdr3_aa: CASSLENRGLPNYGYTF; cdr3_nt: TGTGCCAGCAGCTTGGAAAACAGGGGCCTACCTAACTATGGCTACACCTTC
d_call: TRBD1; v_call: TRBV5-1; clone_size: .; j_call: TRBJ2-1; cdr3_aa: CASSLVGQGAGEQFF; cdr3_nt: TGCGCCAGCAGCTTGGTAGGACAGGGGGCTGGTGAGCAGTTCTTC
d_call: TRBD2; v_call: TRBV18; clone_size: .; j_call: TRBJ2-2; cdr3_aa: CASSLQARLAGPVGSGELFF; cdr3_nt: TGTGCCAGCTCACTCCAGGCCCGGCTAGCGGGCCCCGTCGGGTCCGGGGAGCTGTTTTTT
d_call: .; v_call: TRBV7-3; clone_size: .; j_call: TRBJ2-1; cdr3_aa: CASSLTSSYNEQFF; cdr3_nt: TGTGCCAGCAGCCTTACCTCTTCCTACAATGAGCAGTTCTTC
d_call: .; v_call: TRBV24-1; clone_size: .; j_call: TRBJ2-3; cdr3_aa: CATSDHLMSSDTQYF; cdr3_nt: TGTGCCACCAGTGACCATCTAATGTCTTCAGATACGCAGTATTTT
d_call: TRBD1; v_call: TRBV11-3; clone_size: .; j_call: TRBJ2-1; cdr3_aa: CASSLESGQGFNEQFF; cdr3_nt: TGTGCCAGCAGCCTAGAATCGGGACAGGGCTTCAATGAGCAGTTCTTC
d_call: .; v_call: TRBV11-3; clone_size: .; j_call: TRBJ2-7; cdr3_aa: CASSLSGIGYEQYF; cdr3_nt: TGTGCCAGCAGCTTATCGGGTATTGGCTACGAGCAGTACTTC
d_call: TRBD1; v_call: TRBV10-3; clone_size: .; j_call: TRBJ1-2; cdr3_aa: CAISEIGGGNYGYTF; cdr3_nt: TGTGCCATCAGCGAAATCGGAGGGGGCAACTATGGCTACACCTTC
d_call: TRBD1; v_call: TRBV2; clone_size: once; j_call: TRBJ2-7; cdr3_aa: CASSEWDRGNVEQYF; cdr3_nt: TGTGCCAGCAGTGAATGGGACAGGGGTAATGTGGAGCAGTACTTC
d_call: .; v_call: TRBV30; clone_size: .; j_call: TRBJ1-6; cdr3_aa: CAWSVGSEYNSPLHF; cdr3_nt: TGTGCCTGGAGTGTAGGGTCGGAATATAATTCACCCCTCCACTTT
d_call: .; v_call: TRBV6-6; clone_size: once; j_call: TRBJ1-5; cdr3_aa: CASSYPPLRAQHF; cdr3_nt: TGTGCCAGCAGTTACCCCCCGCTGAGGGCCCAGCATTTT
d_call: .; v_call: TRBV5-1; clone_size: .; j_call: TRBJ2-5; cdr3_aa: CASSPGLDYQETQYF; cdr3_nt: TGCGCCAGCAGCCCAGGACTGGATTATCAAGAGACCCAGTACTTC
d_call: TRBD1; v_call: TRBV4-1; clone_size: once; j_call: TRBJ1-1; cdr3_aa: CASSQPRQGTEAFF; cdr3_nt: TGCGCCAGCAGCCAACCCCGACAGGGGACTGAAGCTTTCTTT
d_call: .; v_call: TRBV7-9; clone_size: .; j_call: TRBJ2-7; cdr3_aa: CASSPQGRGSRNEQYF; cdr3_nt: TGTGCCAGCAGCCCACAGGGTAGGGGGTCCCGGAACGAGCAGTACTTC
d_call: TRBD2; v_call: TRBV3-1/TRBV3-2; clone_size: once; j_call: TRBJ2-3; cdr3_aa: CASSQREGSREGTDTQYF; cdr3_nt: TGTGCCAGCAGCCAAAGGGAGGGATCGCGGGAGGGCACAGATACGCAGTATTTT
d_call: TRBD1; v_call: TRBV7-2; clone_size: .; j_call: TRBJ1-1; cdr3_aa: CASSFTGQGDTEAFF; cdr3_nt: TGTGCCAGCAGCTTTACTGGACAGGGGGATACTGAAGCTTTCTTT
d_call: .; v_call: TRBV18; clone_size: .; j_call: TRBJ2-1; cdr3_aa: CASSPPFEVLGSEQFF; cdr3_nt: TGTGCCAGCTCACCACCCTTTGAGGTCTTGGGGAGTGAGCAGTTCTTC
d_call: .; v_call: TRBV12-5; clone_size: .; j_call: TRBJ2-1; cdr3_aa: CASGFDTQNEQFF; cdr3_nt: TGTGCTAGTGGTTTCGACACTCAGAATGAGCAGTTCTTC
d_call: .; v_call: TRBV12-3/TRBV12-4; clone_size: .; j_call: TRBJ1-1; cdr3_aa: CASSLKKGTEAFF; cdr3_nt: TGTGCCAGCAGTTTAAAAAAGGGGACTGAAGCTTTCTTT
d_call: .; v_call: TRBV19; clone_size: .; j_call: TRBJ1-1; cdr3_aa: CASSIAGGSVASTEAFF; cdr3_nt: TGTGCCAGTAGTATAGCCGGAGGCAGCGTGGCTAGCACTGAAGCTTTCTTT
d_call: .; v_call: TRBV7-2; clone_size: .; j_call: TRBJ2-1; cdr3_aa: CAGGGNEQFF; cdr3_nt: TGTGCCGGAGGGGGAAATGAGCAGTTCTTC
d_call: .; v_call: TRBV27; clone_size: .; j_call: TRBJ2-1; cdr3_aa: CASSATTTVSVQFF; cdr3_nt: TGTGCCAGCAGTGCGACCACGACAGTATCGGTGCAGTTCTTC
d_call: .; v_call: TRBV5-6; clone_size: .; j_call: TRBJ2-7; cdr3_aa: CASSLAPLTNSYEQYF; cdr3_nt: TGTGCCAGCAGCTTGGCCCCCCTTACAAACTCCTACGAGCAGTACTTC
d_call: TRBD1; v_call: TRBV30; clone_size: .; j_call: TRBJ1-3; cdr3_aa: CAWRATGSGNTIYF; cdr3_nt: TGTGCCTGGAGGGCGACAGGGTCGGGAAACACCATATATTTT
d_call: TRBD2; v_call: TRBV5-1; clone_size: .; j_call: TRBJ2-1; cdr3_aa: CASRGLAGEGSYNEQFF; cdr3_nt: TGCGCCAGCCGCGGACTAGCGGGAGAGGGTTCCTACAATGAGCAGTTCTTC
d_call: .; v_call: TRBV10-1; clone_size: .; j_call: TRBJ1-2; cdr3_aa: CASSWTESYGYTF; cdr3_nt: TGCGCCAGCAGCTGGACGGAATCCTATGGCTACACCTTC
d_call: TRBD1; v_call: TRBV7-2; clone_size: .; j_call: TRBJ2-5; cdr3_aa: CASSFRDRVYETQYF; cdr3_nt: TGTGCCAGCAGCTTCCGGGACAGGGTTTACGAGACCCAGTACTTC
d_call: .; v_call: TRBV12-3/TRBV12-4; clone_size: once; j_call: TRBJ2-5; cdr3_aa: CASTGNQETQYF; cdr3_nt: TGTGCCAGCACAGGGAACCAAGAGACCCAGTACTTC
d_call: .; v_call: TRBV9; clone_size: .; j_call: TRBJ1-1; cdr3_aa: CASSGWSSPEAFF; cdr3_nt: TGTGCCAGCAGCGGTTGGAGTTCCCCTGAAGCTTTCTTT
d_call: .; v_call: TRBV19; clone_size: few; j_call: TRBJ1-6; cdr3_aa: CASHLGGESPLHF; cdr3_nt: TGTGCCAGTCACCTAGGGGGGGAATCACCCCTCCACTTT
d_call: TRBD2; v_call: TRBV11-3; clone_size: .; j_call: TRBJ2-1; cdr3_aa: CASSLDQAGGAYNEQFF; cdr3_nt: TGTGCCAGCAGCTTAGATCAAGCGGGGGGCGCCTACAATGAGCAGTTCTTC
d_call: .; v_call: TRBV6-4; clone_size: once; j_call: TRBJ2-6; cdr3_aa: CASSDRGRTGANVLTF; cdr3_nt: TGTGCCAGCAGTGACAGGGGAAGGACTGGGGCCAACGTCCTGACTTTC
d_call: TRBD1; v_call: TRBV30; clone_size: .; j_call: TRBJ1-5; cdr3_aa: CAWKTGGDQPQHF; cdr3_nt: TGTGCCTGGAAGACAGGGGGCGATCAGCCCCAGCATTTT
d_call: .; v_call: TRBV5-5; clone_size: .; j_call: TRBJ1-2; cdr3_aa: CASSFFPEAYGYTF; cdr3_nt: TGTGCCAGCAGCTTTTTTCCGGAGGCCTATGGCTACACCTTC
d_call: .; v_call: TRBV7-9; clone_size: .; j_call: TRBJ1-3; cdr3_aa: CASSRTTGPSGNTIYF; cdr3_nt: TGTGCCAGCAGCCGGACTACGGGCCCCTCTGGAAACACCATATATTTT
d_call: .; v_call: TRBV20-1; clone_size: .; j_call: TRBJ2-7; cdr3_aa: CSAPTRGEQYF; cdr3_nt: TGCAGTGCCCCGACTAGAGGCGAGCAGTACTTC
d_call: TRBD2; v_call: TRBV7-7; clone_size: .; j_call: TRBJ2-5; cdr3_aa: CASSLGLAGGQETQYF; cdr3_nt: TGTGCCAGCAGCTTAGGCCTAGCGGGGGGTCAAGAGACCCAGTACTTC
d_call: TRBD1; v_call: TRBV3-1/TRBV3-2; clone_size: .; j_call: TRBJ1-1; cdr3_aa: CASSLPDRSTEAFF; cdr3_nt: TGTGCCAGCAGCCTTCCGGACAGGTCAACCGAAGCTTTCTTT
d_call: .; v_call: TRBV11-3; clone_size: .; j_call: TRBJ2-5; cdr3_aa: CASSVQETQYF; cdr3_nt: TGTGCCAGCAGCGTTCAAGAGACCCAGTACTTC
d_call: TRBD2; v_call: TRBV6-2/TRBV6-3; clone_size: .; j_call: TRBJ2-1; cdr3_aa: CASSSRGTSRFYNEQFF; cdr3_nt: TGTGCCAGCAGTTCCCGCGGGACTAGTAGGTTTTACAATGAGCAGTTCTTC
d_call: TRBD1; v_call: TRBV9; clone_size: .; j_call: TRBJ2-2; cdr3_aa: CASSDGTGLAGELFF; cdr3_nt: TGTGCCAGCAGCGACGGGACAGGGTTAGCCGGGGAGCTGTTTTTT
d_call: .; v_call: TRBV4-2; clone_size: .; j_call: TRBJ2-7; cdr3_aa: CASSQVIGAYEQYF; cdr3_nt: TGTGCCAGCAGCCAAGTCATAGGGGCTTACGAGCAGTACTTC
d_call: .; v_call: TRBV18; clone_size: .; j_call: TRBJ1-5; cdr3_aa: CASSPPRGQPQHF; cdr3_nt: TGTGCCAGCTCACCACCCCGGGGACAGCCCCAGCATTTT
d_call: .; v_call: TRBV2; clone_size: .; j_call: TRBJ1-3; cdr3_aa: CASSLESSGNTIYF; cdr3_nt: TGTGCCAGCAGTCTGGAGAGCTCTGGAAACACCATATATTTT
d_call: .; v_call: TRBV16; clone_size: .; j_call: TRBJ1-6; cdr3_aa: CASSQMIQGNNSPLHF; cdr3_nt: TGTGCCAGCAGCCAAATGATTCAGGGGAATAATTCACCCCTCCACTTT
d_call: .; v_call: TRBV9; clone_size: .; j_call: TRBJ1-3; cdr3_aa: CASSEGMGEGYTIYF; cdr3_nt: TGTGCCAGCAGCGAGGGGATGGGGGAGGGCTACACCATATATTTT
d_call: TRBD1; v_call: TRBV20-1; clone_size: .; j_call: TRBJ1-3; cdr3_aa: CSASKPGRGFSGNTIYF; cdr3_nt: TGCAGTGCTAGTAAGCCGGGCAGGGGGTTTTCTGGAAACACCATATATTTT
d_call: TRBD1; v_call: TRBV19; clone_size: .; j_call: TRBJ1-1; cdr3_aa: CASSLAGGTEAFF; cdr3_nt: TGTGCCAGTAGTCTAGCAGGGGGCACTGAAGCTTTCTTT